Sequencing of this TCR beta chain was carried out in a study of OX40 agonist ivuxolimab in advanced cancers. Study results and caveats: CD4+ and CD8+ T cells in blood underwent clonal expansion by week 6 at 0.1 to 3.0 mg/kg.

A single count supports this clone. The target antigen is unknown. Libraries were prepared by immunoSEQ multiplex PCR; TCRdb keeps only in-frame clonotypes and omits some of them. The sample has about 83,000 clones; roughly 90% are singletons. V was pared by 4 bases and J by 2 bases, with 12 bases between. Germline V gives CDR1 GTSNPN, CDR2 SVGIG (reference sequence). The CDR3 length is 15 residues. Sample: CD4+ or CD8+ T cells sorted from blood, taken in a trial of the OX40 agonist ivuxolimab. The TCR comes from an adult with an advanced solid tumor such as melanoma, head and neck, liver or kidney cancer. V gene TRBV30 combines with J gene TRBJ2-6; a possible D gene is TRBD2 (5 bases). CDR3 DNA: TGTGCCTGGACCGCCGGGGTCCCTGGGGCCAACGTCCTGACTTTC. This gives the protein CAWTAGVPGANVLTF.